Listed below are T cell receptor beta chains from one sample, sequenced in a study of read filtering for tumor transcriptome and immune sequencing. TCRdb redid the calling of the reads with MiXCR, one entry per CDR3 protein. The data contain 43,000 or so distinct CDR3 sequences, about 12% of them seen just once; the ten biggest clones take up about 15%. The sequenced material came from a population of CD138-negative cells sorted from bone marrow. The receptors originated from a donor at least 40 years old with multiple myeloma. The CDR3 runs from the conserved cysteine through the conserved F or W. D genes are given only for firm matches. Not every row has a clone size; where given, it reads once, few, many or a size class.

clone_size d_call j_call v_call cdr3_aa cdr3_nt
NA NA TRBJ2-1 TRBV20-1 CSASRDKYNEQFF TGCAGTGCTTCACGGGACAAGTACAATGAGCAGTTCTTC
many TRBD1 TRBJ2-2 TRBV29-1 CSAGQGTGELFF TGCAGCGCTGGACAGGGTACCGGGGAGCTGTTTTTT
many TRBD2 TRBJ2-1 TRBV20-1 CSARDSSGRSYNEQFF TGCAGTGCTAGAGATTCGAGCGGGAGATCCTACAATGAGCAGTTCTTC
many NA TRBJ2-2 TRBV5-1 CASSLDGNTGELFF TGCGCCAGCAGCTTGGACGGGAACACCGGGGAGCTGTTTTTT
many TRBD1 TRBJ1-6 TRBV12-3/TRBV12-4 CASSTGTGGGNSPLHF TGTGCCAGCAGTACCGGGACAGGGGGTGGTAATTCACCCCTCCACTTT
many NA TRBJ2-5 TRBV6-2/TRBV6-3 CASSYPITVSERETQYF TGTGCCAGCAGTTACCCGATAACCGTCTCAGAACGGGAGACCCAGTACTTC
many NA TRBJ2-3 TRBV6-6 CASSYGQQDTQYF TGTGCCAGCAGTTACGGGCAGCAAGATACGCAGTATTTT
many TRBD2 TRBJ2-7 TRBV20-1 CSASRTSGMNEQYF TGCAGTGCTTCCCGGACTAGCGGGATGAACGAGCAGTACTTC
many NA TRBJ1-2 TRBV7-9 CASSTGRRYGYTF TGTGCCAGCAGCACAGGGAGGCGTTATGGCTACACCTTC
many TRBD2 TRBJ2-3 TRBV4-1 CASSQAEAGVDTQYF TGCGCCAGCAGCCAGGCGGAAGCGGGAGTAGATACGCAGTATTTT
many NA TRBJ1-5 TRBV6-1 CASSYEWTPQHF TGTGCCAGCAGTTACGAATGGACACCCCAGCATTTT
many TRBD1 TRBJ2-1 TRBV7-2 CASSRDRGVNEQFF TGTGCCAGCAGCCGGGACAGGGGCGTAAATGAGCAGTTCTTC
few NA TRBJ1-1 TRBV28 CASSLRGRTEAFF TGTGCCAGCAGTTTAAGGGGTAGGACTGAAGCTTTCTTT
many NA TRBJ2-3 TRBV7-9 CASSWGGTDTQYF TGTGCCAGCAGCTGGGGAGGCACAGATACGCAGTATTTT
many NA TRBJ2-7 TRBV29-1 CSVRESTNEQYF TGCAGCGTTCGGGAAAGCACCAACGAGCAGTACTTC
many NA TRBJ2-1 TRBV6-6 CASTDGVTYNEQFF TGTGCCAGCACTGACGGTGTGACCTACAATGAGCAGTTCTTC
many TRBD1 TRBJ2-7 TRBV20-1 CSARAGQGYEQYF TGCAGTGCTAGAGCGGGACAGGGCTACGAGCAGTACTTC
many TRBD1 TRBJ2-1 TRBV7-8 CASSLSRTGVGEQFF TGTGCCAGCAGCTTAAGCCGGACAGGGGTCGGTGAGCAGTTCTTC
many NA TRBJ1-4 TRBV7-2 CASSLGSDFNEKLFF TGTGCCAGCAGCTTAGGGTCGGACTTTAATGAAAAACTGTTTTTT
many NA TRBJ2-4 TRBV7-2 CASSLDLGIQYF TGTGCCAGCAGCTTAGATTTGGGCATTCAGTACTTC
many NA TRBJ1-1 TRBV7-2 CASSLGSYTEAFF TGTGCCAGCAGCTTGGGCTCGTACACTGAAGCTTTCTTT
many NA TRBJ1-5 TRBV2 CASSEQGRSNQPQHF TGTGCCAGCAGCGAACAGGGACGGAGCAATCAGCCCCAGCATTTT
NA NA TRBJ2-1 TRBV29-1 CSVIGSSRSEQFF TGCAGCGTGATAGGCAGTTCTAGGAGCGAGCAGTTCTTC
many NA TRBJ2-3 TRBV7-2 CASSRLQGKQDTQYF TGTGCCAGCAGCCGTCTCCAGGGAAAGCAAGATACGCAGTATTTT
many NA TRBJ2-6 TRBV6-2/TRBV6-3 CASRVAAGANVLTF TGTGCCAGTAGAGTAGCTGCTGGGGCCAACGTCCTGACTTTC
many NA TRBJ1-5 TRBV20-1 CSAGDGVNQPQHF TGCAGTGCTGGAGATGGGGTTAATCAGCCCCAGCATTTT
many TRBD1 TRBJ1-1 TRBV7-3 CASSLNGQERTEAFF TGTGCCAGCAGCTTAAACGGACAGGAGAGAACTGAAGCTTTCTTT
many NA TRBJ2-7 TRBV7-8 CASSSTRQSEQYF TGTGCCAGCAGCTCCACCCGCCAAAGCGAGCAGTACTTC
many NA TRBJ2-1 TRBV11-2 CASSLEQQYNEQFF TGTGCCAGCAGCTTAGAACAGCAGTACAATGAGCAGTTCTTC
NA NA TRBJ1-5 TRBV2 CASSDTFNQPQHF TGTGCCAGCAGTGACACCTTCAATCAGCCCCAGCATTTT
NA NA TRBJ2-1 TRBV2 CASSEAKPIVQFF TGTGCCAGCAGTGAAGCAAAGCCCATCGTGCAGTTCTTC
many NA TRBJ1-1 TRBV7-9 CASRKVGRETEAFF TGTGCCAGCAGGAAGGTGGGGCGGGAGACTGAAGCTTTCTTT
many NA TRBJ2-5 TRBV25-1 CASSEYEGTQETQYF TGTGCCAGCAGTGAATACGAGGGGACCCAAGAGACCCAGTACTTC
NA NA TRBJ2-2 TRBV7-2 CASRPSVRGTGELFF TGTGCCAGCAGACCTAGCGTTCGCGGCACCGGGGAGCTGTTTTTT
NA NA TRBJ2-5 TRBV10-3 CATSEAGEQETQYF TGTGCCACCAGTGAGGCAGGTGAACAAGAGACCCAGTACTTC
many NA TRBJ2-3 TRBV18 CASSPQLSTDTQYF TGTGCCAGCTCACCACAGCTTAGCACAGATACGCAGTATTTT
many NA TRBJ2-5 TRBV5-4 CASSFGGTQETQYF TGTGCCAGCAGCTTCGGCGGGACGCAAGAGACCCAGTACTTC
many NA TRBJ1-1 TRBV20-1 CSAAGTTEAFF TGCAGTGCTGCGGGCACCACTGAAGCTTTCTTT
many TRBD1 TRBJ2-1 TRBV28 CASSFRKDRGRHEQFF TGTGCCAGCAGTTTCCGAAAGGACAGGGGGCGGCATGAGCAGTTCTTC
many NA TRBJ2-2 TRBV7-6 CASSQGTGELFF TGTGCCAGCAGCCAGGGAACCGGGGAGCTGTTTTTT
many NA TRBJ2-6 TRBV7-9 CASSQGRWASLGANVLTF TGTGCCAGCAGCCAGGGACGCTGGGCGTCGTTGGGGGCCAACGTCCTGACTTTC
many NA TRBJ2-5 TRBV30 CAWSVSTAFFQETQYF TGTGCCTGGAGTGTATCGACAGCCTTCTTTCAAGAGACCCAGTACTTC
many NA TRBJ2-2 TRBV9 CASSVAPSGRELFF TGTGCCAGCAGCGTAGCCCCCTCGGGCCGGGAGCTGTTTTTT
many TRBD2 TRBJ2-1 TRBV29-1 CSVDEAGTNTYNEQFF TGCAGCGTTGATGAAGCCGGGACTAATACCTACAATGAGCAGTTCTTC
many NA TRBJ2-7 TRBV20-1 CSARDRLASNPEQYF TGCAGTGCTAGAGACAGACTGGCCTCAAACCCCGAGCAGTACTTC
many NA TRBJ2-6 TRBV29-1 CSVMQLSGANVLTF TGCAGCGTTATGCAGCTCTCTGGGGCCAACGTCCTGACTTTC
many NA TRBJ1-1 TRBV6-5 CASSRTHQGNTEAFF TGTGCCAGCAGTCGGACCCATCAAGGAAACACTGAAGCTTTCTTT
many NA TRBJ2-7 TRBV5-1 CASSLEGPYEQYF TGCGCCAGCAGCTTGGAGGGCCCCTACGAGCAGTACTTC
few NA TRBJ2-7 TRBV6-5 CASRATLTYEQYF TGTGCCAGCAGGGCGACGCTGACCTACGAGCAGTACTTC
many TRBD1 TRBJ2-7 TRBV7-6 CASSSRDRGNEQYF TGTGCCAGCAGCTCCCGGGACAGGGGTAACGAGCAGTACTTC
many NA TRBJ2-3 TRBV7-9 CASSLEGSTDTQYF TGTGCCAGCAGCCTAGAGGGTTCCACAGATACGCAGTATTTT
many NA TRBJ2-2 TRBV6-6 CASKRDGGGTGELFF TGTGCCAGCAAGCGAGACGGGGGTGGCACCGGGGAGCTGTTTTTT
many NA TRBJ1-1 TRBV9 CASSVEADTEAFF TGTGCCAGCAGCGTAGAGGCAGACACTGAAGCTTTCTTT
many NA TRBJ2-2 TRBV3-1 CASSRGTGELFF TGTGCCTCTTCGAGGGGCACCGGGGAGCTGTTTTTT
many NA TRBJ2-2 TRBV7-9 CASSLAQGKELFF TGTGCCAGCAGCTTAGCGCAGGGGAAGGAGCTGTTTTTT
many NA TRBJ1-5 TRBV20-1 CSARATRQNTGNQPQHF TGCAGTGCTAGAGCTACAAGACAGAATACGGGCAATCAGCCCCAGCATTTT
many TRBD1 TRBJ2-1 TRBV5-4 CASSFGGTGVNEQFF TGTGCCAGCTCTTTCGGTGGGACAGGGGTCAATGAGCAGTTCTTC
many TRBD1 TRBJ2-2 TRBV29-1 CSVEVGQGAIGELFF TGCAGCGTTGAAGTAGGACAGGGGGCAATCGGGGAGCTGTTTTTT
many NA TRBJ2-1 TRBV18 CASSPSEYNEQFF TGTGCCAGCTCACCTTCTGAATACAATGAGCAGTTCTTC